These 16 T cell receptor beta chains were all obtained from the same sample, sequenced in a study of blood T cell repertoires in COVID-19. Data came from immunoSEQ multiplex PCR; TCRdb stores just in-frame clones and leaves some out. The sample holds about 98,000 clones; 92% are singletons and the top ten take around 1.9%. The specimen was peripheral blood. All receptors come from a woman aged 50 to 60 with COVID-19, enrolled during active disease.

This clone appeared once. J is TRBJ2-1 and V is TRBV7-2; D ambiguous. Germline CDR1 is SGHTA and CDR2 is FQGNSA. Trimming shortened V by 0 bases and J by 4 bases, and 10 bases separated the two germline ends. The CDR3 runs to 15 residues. The CDR3 region has the DNA TGTGCCAGCAGCTTAGCGTCAGCGAAATACAATGAGCAGTTCTTC. Amino acid sequence: CASSLASAKYNEQFF.

This chain connects TRBV10-3 to TRBJ2-3; TRBD2 agrees at 15 bases. With V trimmed by 6 bases and J by 4 bases, 2 bases remained unmatched. Germline-derived CDR1 and CDR2 are ENHRY and SYGVKD. CDR3 length: 15 amino acids. The CDR3 is CAISGLAGGPDTQYF. The CDR3 nucleotides read TGTGCCATCAGCGGACTAGCGGGGGGGCCAGATACGCAGTATTTT.

The chain's CDR3 is CGARARFLGGNTIYF. As DNA, the CDR3 is TGTGGCGCGCGGGCCCGATTTTTAGGCGGAAACACCATATATTTT. The rearrangement uses TRBV11-3 and TRBJ1-3, with D unresolved. Germline CDR1 SGHNT, CDR2 YENEEA. The CDR3 covers 15 residues.

The chain is built from TRBV13 and TRBJ2-1; TRBD1 might be the D (6 bases). Trimming shortened V by 5 bases and J by 6 bases, and 14 bases separated the two germline ends. There are 14 residues in the CDR3. Germline assignment: CDR1 PRHDT and CDR2 FYEKMQ (reference sequence). Here the CDR3 reads CASSRLDRFNEQFF. CDR3 sequence (DNA): TGTGCCAGCAGCCGCCTGGACAGATTCAATGAGCAGTTCTTC.

In its sample, this clone was seen once. The chain joins TRBV12-3 or TRBV12-4 to TRBJ2-2; no clear D. The CDR3 extends over 13 amino acids. Trimming pared 3 bases from V and 6 bases from J, leaving 8 bases between. CDR3 sequence (DNA): TGTGCCAGCAGTTTTGCAGTTGCCGGGGAGCTGTTTTTT. Amino acid sequence: CASSFAVAGELFF.

The chain links TRBV12-3 or TRBV12-4 to TRBJ1-2, with TRBD1 identical over 8 bases. The V segment lost 6 bases and the J segment 8 bases; nucleotides outside the gene matches: 5. CDR3 length: 12 amino acids. CDR3 in amino acids: CASSRTGSGYTF. CDR3 nucleotides: TGTGCCAGCAGCCGGACAGGGAGCGGCTACACCTTC.

V and J are TRBV5-1 and TRBJ2-5, with D tentatively TRBD2 (5 bases). Between the trimmed V and J ends, which lost 3 bases and 5 bases, there was a span of 8 bases. CDR3 length equals 12 residues. Germline V gives CDR1 SGHRS, CDR2 YFSETQ. This CDR3 is CASSSGLETQYF. Written as DNA, the CDR3 is TGCGCCAGCAGCTCGGGATTGGAGACCCAGTACTTC.

The chain recombines TRBV27 with TRBJ1-2, with D tentatively TRBD1 (5 bases). Germline V gene lookup returns CDR1 MNHEY and CDR2 SMNVEV (reference sequence). The CDR3 is made up of 13 amino acids. V was trimmed by 6 bases and J by 3 bases, leaving 11 bases between them. The CDR3 DNA follows: TGTGCCAGCAGCTACGACAGATACTATGGCTACACCTTC. Amino acids: CASSYDRYYGYTF.

This chain links TRBV6-5 with TRBJ1-2; 7 bases match TRBD1. The V gene's germline CDR1 is MNHEY and CDR2 SVGAGI. V shed 6 bases and J 4 bases; nucleotides not matched to a gene: 11. The CDR3 covers 15 residues. The CDR3 bases are TGTGCCAGCAGCGCGTCCGGGACAGAACTCTATGGCTACACCTTC. Its protein is CASSASGTELYGYTF.

This sequence joins TRBV5-5 and TRBJ1-2; D is ambiguous. The V end was cut by 5 bases, the J end by 8 bases, with 25 bases between. Germline V CDR1 and CDR2: SGHKS, YYEKEE (reference sequence). The CDR3 has 16 residues. The CDR3 region has the DNA TGTGCCAGCAGTCCTTTTTCGGGTTCCAAGGCCCGGGGCTACACCTTC. Its protein product is CASSPFSGSKARGYTF.

The chain joins TRBV5-1 to TRBJ1-4; 8 nucleotides agree with TRBD1. The CDR3 contains 18 residues. Per germline, CDR1 SGHRS and CDR2 YFSETQ. The junction had 16 bases not matched to a gene; V was cut back by 4 bases and J by 5 bases. The CDR3 region is CASSLRETGVIGNEKLFF. The CDR3 DNA is TGCGCCAGCAGCCTCCGAGAGACAGGGGTTATCGGCAATGAAAAACTGTTTTTT.

In the case of this clone: Other DNA variants within this sample encode the same CDR3. The V call is TRBV5-1, the J call TRBJ2-1, with 13 bases lining up with TRBD2. The V gene end was trimmed by 4 bases and the J gene end by 2 bases; junction bases not matched to a gene: 3. Germline values: CDR1 SGHRS, CDR2 YFSETQ. This CDR3 is 16 amino acids long. CDR3 region: CASSPGLAGPYNEQFF. Written as DNA, the CDR3 is TGCGCCAGCAGCCCGGGACTAGCGGGGCCCTACAATGAGCAGTTCTTC.

This clone has only a few counts. The chain is built from TRBV6-5 and TRBJ1-2, with TRBD1 matching over 8 bases. V lost 2 bases, J lost 8 bases, and 4 bases stayed unmatched. From germline, CDR1 is MNHEY and CDR2 SVGAGI. The CDR3 loop spans 13 amino acids. CDR3 in DNA: TGTGCCAGCAGTTACGGCGACAGGGGCGGCTACACCTTC. Its protein product is CASSYGDRGGYTF.

This chain joins TRBV5-4 and TRBJ2-2; the match to TRBD1 covers 7 bases. CDR1 SGHNT and CDR2 YYREEE come from the germline V gene (reference sequence). V was pared by 3 bases and J by 1 base, with 3 bases of the junction left unmatched. The CDR3 extends over 15 amino acids. CDR3 DNA sequence: TGTGCCAGCAGCTCCCGGACAGGGAACACCGGGGAGCTGTTTTTT. Protein: CASSSRTGNTGELFF.

The V call is TRBV24-1, the J call TRBJ1-1; tentatively, D is TRBD1 (6 bases). Between the trimmed V and J ends, which lost 9 bases and 9 bases, there was a span of 19 bases. The CDR3 length is 13 residues. Germline V gene data show CDR1 as KGHDR and CDR2 as SFDVKD. The DNA for the CDR3 is TGTGCCACCGCCTCGGACAGAAGTCGCAAAGCTTTCTTT. Its protein is CATASDRSRKAFF.

The table lists this clone with a count of one. This chain joins TRBV4-1 and TRBJ1-2; a weak D match, TRBD1 (6 bases). V dropped 3 bases and J dropped 13 bases, with 24 bases sitting between them. The CDR3 is made up of 15 amino acids. Germline loops: CDR1 MGHRA, CDR2 YSYEKL. The CDR3 DNA reads as TGCGCCAGCAGCCAGGACCCTCTTGACAGGTCTCCTCGCACCTTC. This gives the protein CASSQDPLDRSPRTF.